This TCR beta chain was sequenced during a study of blood T cell repertoires in COVID-19. Whole-study context: Samples taken during acute and convalescent COVID-19 were collected in the United States, Italy and Spain.

The V end lost 4 bases, the J end lost 1 base, and 14 bases lay between the germline ends. Germline CDR1 SGHRS, CDR2 YFSETQ. This CDR3 spans 15 amino acids. Study processing details: It was from reference gene primer amplification that nucleated cell counts were estimated. Measured with immunoSEQ multiplex PCR; TCRdb has only the in-frame clones, and not every one. V and J calls and clone size are those listed in that table; D and trimming were worked out from the DNA. The table shows around 620,000 clones, with 75% to 90% occurring only once. The specimen sequenced was peripheral blood. This chain joins TRBV5-1 and TRBJ1-1; D uncertain. The receptor was derived from a woman in her late teens or twenties with acute or convalescent COVID-19. The CDR3 bases are TGCGCCAGCAGCCCAAATACAGTTCAGAACACTGAAGCTTTCTTT. As protein: CASSPNTVQNTEAFF.